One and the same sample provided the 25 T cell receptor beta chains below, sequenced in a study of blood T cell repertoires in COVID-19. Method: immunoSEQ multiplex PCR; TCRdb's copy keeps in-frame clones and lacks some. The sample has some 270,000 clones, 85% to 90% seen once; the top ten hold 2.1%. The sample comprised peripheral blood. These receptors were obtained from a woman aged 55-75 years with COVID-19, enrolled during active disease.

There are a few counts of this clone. CDR3 coding DNA: TGTGCCAGCAGTCTCCGCTATGGTGAAGCTTTCTTT. Encoded protein: CASSLRYGEAFF. The chain has TRBV6-5 and TRBJ1-1; D is ambiguous. The CDR3 runs 12 residues. Between the trimmed V and J ends, which lost 5 bases and 7 bases, there was a span of 11 bases. Germline CDR1 and CDR2: MNHEY and SVGAGI.

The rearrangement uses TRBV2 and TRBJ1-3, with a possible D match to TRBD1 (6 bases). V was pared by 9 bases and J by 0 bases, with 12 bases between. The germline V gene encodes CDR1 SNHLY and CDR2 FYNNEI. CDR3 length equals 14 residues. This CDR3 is CASRPGVSGNTIYF. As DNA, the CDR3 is TGTGCCAGTCGGCCAGGGGTCTCTGGAAACACCATATATTTT. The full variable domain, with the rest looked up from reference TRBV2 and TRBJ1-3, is EPEVTQTPSHQVTQMGQEVILRCVPISNHLYFYWYRQILGQKVEFLVSFYNNEISEKSEIFDDQFSVERPDGSNFTLKIRSTKLEDSAMYFCASRPGVSGNTIYFGEGSWLTVV.

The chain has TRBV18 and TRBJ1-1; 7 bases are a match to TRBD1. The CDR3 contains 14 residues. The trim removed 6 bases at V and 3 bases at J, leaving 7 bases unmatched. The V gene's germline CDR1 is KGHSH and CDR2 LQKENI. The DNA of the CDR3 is TGTGCCAGCTCGAGGGACAGAACTTACACTGAAGCTTTCTTT. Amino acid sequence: CASSRDRTYTEAFF.

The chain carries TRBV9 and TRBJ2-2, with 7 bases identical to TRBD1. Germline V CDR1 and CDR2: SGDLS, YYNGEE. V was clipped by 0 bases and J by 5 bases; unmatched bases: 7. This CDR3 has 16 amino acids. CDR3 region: CASSVGAGGGTGELFF. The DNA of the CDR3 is TGTGCCAGCAGCGTAGGGGCAGGGGGTGGAACCGGGGAGCTGTTTTTT.

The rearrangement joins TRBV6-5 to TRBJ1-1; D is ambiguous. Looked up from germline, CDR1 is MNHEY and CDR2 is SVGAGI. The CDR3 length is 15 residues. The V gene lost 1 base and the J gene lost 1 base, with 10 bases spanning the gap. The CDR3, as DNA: TGTGCCAGCAGTTACTATATCCGAGGGAACACTGAAGCTTTCTTT. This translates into CASSYYIRGNTEAFF.

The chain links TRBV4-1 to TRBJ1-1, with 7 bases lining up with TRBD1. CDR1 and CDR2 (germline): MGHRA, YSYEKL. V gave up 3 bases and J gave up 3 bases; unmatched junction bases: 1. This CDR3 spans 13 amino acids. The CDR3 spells CASSQGTDTEAFF. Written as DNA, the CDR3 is TGCGCCAGCAGCCAGGGGACAGACACTGAAGCTTTCTTT.

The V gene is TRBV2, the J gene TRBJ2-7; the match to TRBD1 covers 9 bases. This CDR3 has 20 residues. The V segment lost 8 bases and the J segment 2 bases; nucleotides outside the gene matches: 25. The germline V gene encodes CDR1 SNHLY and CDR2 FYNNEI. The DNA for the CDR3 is TGTGCCAGCTCAGCCCGCCTAGCGGACAGGGGAGTGGGAAACCCCTACGAGCAGTACTTC. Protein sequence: CASSARLADRGVGNPYEQYF.

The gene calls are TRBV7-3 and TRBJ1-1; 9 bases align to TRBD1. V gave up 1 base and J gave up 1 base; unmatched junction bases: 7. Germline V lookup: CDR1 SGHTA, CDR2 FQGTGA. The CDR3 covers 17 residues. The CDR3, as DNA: TGTGCCAGCAGCTTAAATCCGGGACAGGGTGCGAACACTGAAGCTTTCTTT. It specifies CASSLNPGQGANTEAFF.

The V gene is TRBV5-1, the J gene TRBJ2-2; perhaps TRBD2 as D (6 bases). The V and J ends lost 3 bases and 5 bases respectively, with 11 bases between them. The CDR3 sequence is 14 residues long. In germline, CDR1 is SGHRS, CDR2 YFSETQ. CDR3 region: CASSWLGGTGELFF. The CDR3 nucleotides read TGCGCCAGCAGCTGGCTGGGGGGTACCGGGGAGCTGTTTTTT.

DNA for the CDR3: TGTGCCAGCAGTTACGCGGGGGAGCAGTACTTC. Residues: CASSYAGEQYF. The chain carries TRBV6-2 or TRBV6-3 and TRBJ2-7; weak D call: TRBD2 (6 bases). CDR1 is MNHEY and CDR2 is SVGEGT in the germline V gene. This CDR3 has 11 residues. The ends were cut back, 2 bases at V and 7 bases at J, with 6 bases in the middle.

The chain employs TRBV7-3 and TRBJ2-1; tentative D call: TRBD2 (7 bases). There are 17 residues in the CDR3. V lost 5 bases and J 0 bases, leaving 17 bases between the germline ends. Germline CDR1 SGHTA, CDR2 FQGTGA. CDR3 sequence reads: CASSPLPGGLSYNEQFF. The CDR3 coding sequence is TGTGCCAGCAGCCCCCTCCCGGGGGGCCTCTCCTACAATGAGCAGTTCTTC. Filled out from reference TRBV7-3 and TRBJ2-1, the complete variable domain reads GAGVSQTPSNKVTEKGKYVELRCDPISGHTALYWYRQSLGQGPEFLIYFQGTGAADDSGLPNDRFFAVRPEGSVSTLKIQRTERGDSAVYLCASSPLPGGLSYNEQFFGPGTRLTVL.

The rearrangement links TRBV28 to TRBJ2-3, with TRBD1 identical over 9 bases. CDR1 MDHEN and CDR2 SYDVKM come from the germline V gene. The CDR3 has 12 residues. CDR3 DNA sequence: TGTGGGACAGGGGCCTACACAGATACGCAGTATTTT. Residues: CGTGAYTDTQYF.

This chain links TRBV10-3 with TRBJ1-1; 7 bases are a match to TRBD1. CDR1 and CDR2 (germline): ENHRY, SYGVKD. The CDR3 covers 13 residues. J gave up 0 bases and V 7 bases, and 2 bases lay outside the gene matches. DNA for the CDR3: TGTGCCATCAAGGGACAGTTGAACACTGAAGCTTTCTTT. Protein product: CAIKGQLNTEAFF.

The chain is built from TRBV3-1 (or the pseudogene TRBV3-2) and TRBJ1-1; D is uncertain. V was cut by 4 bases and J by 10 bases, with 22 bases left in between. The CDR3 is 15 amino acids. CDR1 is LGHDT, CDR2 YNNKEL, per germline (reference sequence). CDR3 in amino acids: CASSPGGRRHIGAFF. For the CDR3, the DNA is TGTGCCAGCAGCCCCGGAGGCAGGCGACATATCGGAGCTTTCTTT.

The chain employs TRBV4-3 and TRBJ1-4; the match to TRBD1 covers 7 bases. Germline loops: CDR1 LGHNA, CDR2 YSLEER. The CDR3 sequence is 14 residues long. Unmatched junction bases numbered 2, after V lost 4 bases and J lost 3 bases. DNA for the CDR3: TGCGCCAGCAGCCCGGGACAGTCTAATGAAAAACTGTTTTTT. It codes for CASSPGQSNEKLFF.

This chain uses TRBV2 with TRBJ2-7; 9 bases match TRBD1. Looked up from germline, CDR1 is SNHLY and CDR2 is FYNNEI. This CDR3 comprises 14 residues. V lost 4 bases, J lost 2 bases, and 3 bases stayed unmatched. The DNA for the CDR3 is TGTGCCAGCAGTGGGACAGGGGTCCCCTACGAGCAGTACTTC. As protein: CASSGTGVPYEQYF.

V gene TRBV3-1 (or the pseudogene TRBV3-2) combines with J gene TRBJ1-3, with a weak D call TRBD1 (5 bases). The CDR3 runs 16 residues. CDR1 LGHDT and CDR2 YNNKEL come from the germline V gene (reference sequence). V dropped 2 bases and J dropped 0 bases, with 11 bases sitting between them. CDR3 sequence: CASSQLLRGSGNTIYF. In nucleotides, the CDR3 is TGTGCCAGCAGCCAACTTTTAAGGGGCTCTGGAAACACCATATATTTT.

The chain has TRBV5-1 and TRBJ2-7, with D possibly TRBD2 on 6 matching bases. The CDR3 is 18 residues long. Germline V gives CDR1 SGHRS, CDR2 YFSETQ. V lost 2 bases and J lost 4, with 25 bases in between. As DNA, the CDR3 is TGCGCCAGCAGCTTCAGCGCGAAGGGCCTGGGGGGAATGTACGAGCAGTACTTC. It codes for CASSFSAKGLGGMYEQYF.

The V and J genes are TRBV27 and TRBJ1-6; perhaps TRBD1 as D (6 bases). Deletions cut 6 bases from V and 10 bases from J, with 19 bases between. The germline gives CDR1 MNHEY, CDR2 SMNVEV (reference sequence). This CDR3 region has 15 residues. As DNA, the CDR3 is TGTGCCAGCAGCCCAGCGGCTGGGACAATCTCACCCCTCCACTTT. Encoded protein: CASSPAAGTISPLHF.

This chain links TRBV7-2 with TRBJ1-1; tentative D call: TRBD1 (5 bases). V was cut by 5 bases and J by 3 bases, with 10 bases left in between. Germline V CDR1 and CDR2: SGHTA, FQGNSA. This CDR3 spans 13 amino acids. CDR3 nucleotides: TGTGCCAGCAGCCGACAGAGATACACTGAAGCTTTCTTT. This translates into CASSRQRYTEAFF.

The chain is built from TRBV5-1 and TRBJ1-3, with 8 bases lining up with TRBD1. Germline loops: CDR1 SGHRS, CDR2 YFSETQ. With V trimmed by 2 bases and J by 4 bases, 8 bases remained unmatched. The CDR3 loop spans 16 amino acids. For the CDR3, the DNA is TGCGCCAGCAGCTTTGCGCAGGGGGCGCGGGGAAACACCATATATTTT. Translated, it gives CASSFAQGARGNTIYF.

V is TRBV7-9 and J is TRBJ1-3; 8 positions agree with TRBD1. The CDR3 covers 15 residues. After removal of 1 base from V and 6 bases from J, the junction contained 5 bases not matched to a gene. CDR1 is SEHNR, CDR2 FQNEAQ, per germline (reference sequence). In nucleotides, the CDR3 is TGTGCCAGCAGCTTAGGGACAGGGCTAGAAAACACCATATATTTT. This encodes CASSLGTGLENTIYF. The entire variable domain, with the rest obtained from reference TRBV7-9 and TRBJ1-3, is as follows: DTGVSQNPRHKITKRGQNVTFRCDPISEHNRLYWYRQTLGQGPEFLTYFQNEAQLEKSRLLSDRFSAERPKGSFSTLEIQRTEQGDSAMYLCASSLGTGLENTIYFGEGSWLTVV.

The CDR3 DNA is TGTGCCAGCAGCTTGGGCGGGGGGTCCTACAATGAGCAGTTCTTC. This codes for CASSLGGGSYNEQFF. The chain links TRBV7-2 to TRBJ2-1; 8 bases fit TRBD2. This CDR3 contains 15 residues. V dropped 3 bases and J dropped 1; count of bases not matched to a gene: 2. Germline V lookup: CDR1 SGHTA, CDR2 FQGNSA.

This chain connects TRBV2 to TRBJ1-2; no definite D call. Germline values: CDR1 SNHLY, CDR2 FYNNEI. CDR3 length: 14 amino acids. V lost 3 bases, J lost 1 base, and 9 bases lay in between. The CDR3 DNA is TGTGCCAGCAGTGAGAGGTTGGGTAACTATGGCTACACCTTC. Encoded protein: CASSERLGNYGYTF.

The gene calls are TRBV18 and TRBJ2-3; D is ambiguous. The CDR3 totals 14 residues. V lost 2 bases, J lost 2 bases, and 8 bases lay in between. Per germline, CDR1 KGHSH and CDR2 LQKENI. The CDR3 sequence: CASSPSRSTDTQYF. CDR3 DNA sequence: TGTGCCAGCTCACCATCCCGGTCCACAGATACGCAGTATTTT.